These 14 T cell receptor beta chains were sequenced from one sample in a study of a mutant IDH1 vaccine in newly diagnosed glioma. Time point meaning: week 11, during vaccination. Vaccine doses each comprised 300 ug of mutant IDH1 20-mer peptide, with topical imiquimod. Sequencing was performed with immunoSEQ multiplex PCR; in TCRdb, only in-frame clones are kept and a portion is missing. The sample records 120,000 or so clones, about four fifths being singletons. Their antigen targets remain unknown. The material sequenced was PBMCs, taken from a glioma patient whose treatment included an IDH1 peptide vaccine. The receptors come from a man aged 40-50 years with glioma.

The chain couples TRBV9 to TRBJ1-2; 9 bases map to TRBD1. V lost 1 base, J lost 8 bases, and 3 bases stayed unmatched. The CDR3 has 13 amino acids. Germline loops: CDR1 SGDLS, CDR2 YYNGEE. CDR3 amino acids: CASSVRDREGYTF. The CDR3 nucleotides are TGTGCCAGCAGCGTACGGGACAGGGAAGGCTACACCTTC.

The chain recombines TRBV6-1 with TRBJ1-2; 8 bases match TRBD1. The CDR3 is 14 amino acids. Germline assignment: CDR1 MNHNS and CDR2 SASEGT. The V gene end was trimmed by 7 bases and the J gene end by 3 bases; junction bases not matched to a gene: 7. CDR3 coding DNA: TGTGCCAGCAACCACAGGGGGATAGACTATGGCTACACCTTC. Translating gives CASNHRGIDYGYTF.

This rearrangement joins TRBV10-2 to TRBJ1-1; possible D gene TRBD1, 5 bases. Trimming pared 3 bases from V and 3 bases from J, leaving 11 bases between. In germline, CDR1 is WSHSY, CDR2 SAAADI. CDR3 length: 14 residues. CDR3 in DNA: TGCGCCAGCAGTGACCCGGGAGGGGACACTGAAGCTTTCTTT. The encoded protein is CASSDPGGDTEAFF.

The chain combines TRBV10-1 with TRBJ2-1, with 11 nucleotides matching TRBD2. V shed 4 bases, J shed 9 bases, and the junction held 8 bases outside the gene matches. Germline V gene lookup returns CDR1 WNHNN and CDR2 SYGVQD (reference sequence). The CDR3 has 15 residues. CDR3 amino acids: CASSGDSGGAGEQFF. CDR3 DNA: TGCGCCAGCAGTGGGGATAGCGGGGGGGCAGGTGAGCAGTTCTTC.

This chain uses TRBV6-1 with TRBJ1-1; D is ambiguous. The CDR3 loop spans 13 amino acids. V lost 1 base to trimming and J lost 11 bases, with 14 bases between them. Per germline, CDR1 MNHNS and CDR2 SASEGT. The DNA of the CDR3 is TGTGCCAGCAGTGAAGTCTTAGGGTTTGGCGCTTTCTTT. Its translation: CASSEVLGFGAFF.

This chain links TRBV5-1 with TRBJ2-1, with 7 bases that match TRBD1. CDR3 length equals 14 residues. V gave up 1 base and J gave up 9 bases; unmatched junction bases: 7. Per germline, CDR1 SGHRS and CDR2 YFSETQ. The CDR3 loop reads CASSLTGVGIEQFF. The CDR3 region has the DNA TGCGCCAGCAGCTTGACAGGGGTTGGGATTGAGCAGTTCTTC.

The V and J genes are TRBV18 and TRBJ1-1, with 9 bases identical to TRBD1. V lost 3 bases, J lost 3 bases, and 2 bases stayed unmatched. Germline CDR1 reads KGHSH; CDR2 reads LQKENI. The CDR3 consists of 14 residues. The CDR3 DNA reads TGTGCCAGCTCACCGACAGGGGGAGACACTGAAGCTTTCTTT. Its translation: CASSPTGGDTEAFF.

The CDR3: CASSFQGSLNEKLFF. The DNA of the CDR3 is TGTGCCAGCAGTTTCCAAGGGAGCTTGAATGAAAAACTGTTTTTT. The gene calls are TRBV27 and TRBJ1-4, with unresolved D. This CDR3 is 15 amino acids long. V was shortened by 3 bases and J by 5 bases, with 13 bases between the two germline ends. Germline CDR1 MNHEY, CDR2 SMNVEV (reference sequence).

This clone was detected once. This sequence joins TRBV6-6 and TRBJ2-5; 7 bases agree with TRBD1. The assigned J gene may be wrong: the sequence end matches TRBJ2-7 better. The CDR3 spans 13 residues. In germline, CDR1 is MNHNY, CDR2 SVGAGI (reference sequence). CDR3 loop: CASVPGQSYEQYF. CDR3 in DNA: TGTGCCAGCGTCCCGGGACAGTCCTACGAGCAGTACTTC.

The genes are TRBV19 and TRBJ2-7, with no clear D. V was pared by 0 bases and J by 8 bases, with 14 bases between. CDR1 and CDR2 from the germline V gene are LNHDA and SQIVND (reference sequence). This CDR3 has 14 residues. In DNA, the CDR3 is TGTGCCAGTAGTATAGAGGACGGTGCCGGGCAGCAGTACTTC. It translates to CASSIEDGAGQQYF.

The chain carries TRBV19 and TRBJ2-7, with TRBD1 matching over 8 bases. The V and J ends lost 5 bases and 4 bases, in that order; junction bases with no gene match: 7. CDR1 is LNHDA and CDR2 is SQIVND in the germline V gene (reference sequence). CDR3 length equals 14 residues. In DNA form, the CDR3 reads TGTGCCAGTAGTTTAACAGGGGGTCCGTACGAGCAGTACTTC. Its protein is CASSLTGGPYEQYF.

This clone was observed a handful of times. The chain employs TRBV28 and TRBJ1-1, with TRBD1 identical over 7 bases. Germline V CDR1 and CDR2: MDHEN, SYDVKM. The CDR3 contains 11 residues. The V gene end was trimmed by 2 bases and the J gene end by 14 bases; junction bases not matched to a gene: 5. The CDR3 spells CASSLNRGSFF. The CDR3 DNA follows: TGTGCCAGCAGTTTAAACAGGGGATCGTTCTTT.

The rearrangement uses TRBV29-1 and TRBJ1-1, with TRBD1 matching over 8 bases. The germline V gene has CDR1 SQVTM and CDR2 ANQGSEA. This CDR3 is 15 amino acids long. Trimming took 7 bases from V and 0 from J; bases not matched to a gene: 10. The CDR3 DNA sequence: TGCAGCGCAAGGACAGGGAGCTCCATGAACACTGAAGCTTTCTTT. Its protein is CSARTGSSMNTEAFF. The whole variable domain, filled in from reference TRBV29-1 and TRBJ1-1, reads SAVISQKPSRDICQRGTSLTIQCQVDSQVTMMFWYRQQPGQSLTLIATANQGSEATYESGFVIDKFPISRPNLTFSTLTVSNMSPEDSSIYLCSARTGSSMNTEAFFGQGTRLTVV.

The chain uses TRBV7-2 and TRBJ2-7, with D possibly TRBD1 on 5 matching bases. The CDR3 length is 15 residues. The V gene lost 2 bases and the J gene lost 6 bases, with 17 bases spanning the gap. Germline assignment: CDR1 SGHTA and CDR2 FQGNSA. The CDR3 reads CASSLSTGLVFEQYF. The CDR3 nucleotides read TGTGCCAGCAGCTTAAGCACAGGTCTTGTGTTCGAGCAGTACTTC.